These 30 T cell receptor beta chains were sequenced from one sample in a study of beta chain features in type 1 diabetes. Every isolated RNA sample was fully reverse transcribed, so sequencing captured expressed TCRB transcripts. This table comes from immunoSEQ multiplex PCR, and its TCRdb copy is limited to in-frame clones, with some not included. The repertoire holds about 140,000 clones, with 6.9% as singletons. What was sequenced was central memory CD4+ T cells from blood. These TCRs come from a woman aged 25-40 years in good health.

This clone has just a few counts. J is TRBJ2-5 and V is TRBV5-1, with 10 bases matching TRBD2. The CDR3 sequence is 12 residues long. Trimming at V came to 0 bases and at J to 14 bases, leaving 4 bases not matched to a gene. Germline CDR1 and CDR2: SGHRS and YFSETQ. This CDR3 reads CASSLESSGRYF. Here the CDR3 DNA reads TGCGCCAGCAGCTTGGAATCTAGCGGGAGATACTTC.

This clone was recorded a few times. This sequence joins TRBV18 and TRBJ2-7, with 8 bases matching TRBD2. CDR3 size: 14 residues. Germline assignment: CDR1 KGHSH and CDR2 LQKENI. The ends lost 1 base at V and 3 bases at J; junction bases unmatched: 2. For the CDR3, the DNA is TGTGCCAGCTCACCACGACGGGAGGGCTACGAGCAGTACTTC. It is translated as CASSPRREGYEQYF.

There are a few counts of this clone. V gene TRBV28 combines with J gene TRBJ2-7; 7 nucleotides match TRBD1. V dropped 4 bases and J dropped 2; count of bases not matched to a gene: 8. CDR1 and CDR2 (germline): MDHEN, SYDVKM. CDR3 length: 15 residues. CDR3 coding DNA: TGTGCCAGCAGTTCAACAGGGGCGCCAACCTACGAGCAGTACTTC. It translates to CASSSTGAPTYEQYF.

This clone was recorded a few times. This chain connects TRBV18 to TRBJ2-3; TRBD2 matches at 8 bases. Trimming at V came to 0 bases and at J to 5 bases, leaving 16 bases not matched to a gene. Germline loops: CDR1 KGHSH, CDR2 LQKENI. The CDR3 is 19 amino acids. In DNA form, the CDR3 reads TGTGCCAGCTCACCACCGGAGTGGTGGGCAGCGGGAGCTAGAGATACGCAGTATTTT. Its translation: CASSPPEWWAAGARDTQYF.

The chain has TRBV7-2 and TRBJ1-1; D call uncertain. V gave up 5 bases and J gave up 1 base, with 8 bases separating them. Germline V lookup: CDR1 SGHTA, CDR2 FQGNSA. This CDR3 has 13 residues. This CDR3 reads CASSRQANTEAFF. CDR3 in DNA: TGTGCCAGCAGCCGACAAGCGAACACTGAAGCTTTCTTT. The complete variable domain, with remaining parts taken from reference TRBV7-2 and TRBJ1-1, reads GAGVSQSPSNKVTEKGKDVELRCDPISGHTALYWYRQSLGQGLEFLIYFQGNSAPDKSGLPSDRFSAERTGGSVSTLTIQRTQQEDSAVYLCASSRQANTEAFFGQGTRLTVV.

Only a few counts were recorded for this clone. V gene TRBV6-1 combines with J gene TRBJ2-4; 10 bases are a match to TRBD1. The CDR3 is made up of 18 amino acids. V was pared by 3 bases and J by 1 base, with 9 bases of the junction left unmatched. Germline V gives CDR1 MNHNS, CDR2 SASEGT. CDR3 nucleotide sequence: TGTGCCAGCAGTGATGGGGCGCCGGGACAGGGGGCCAAAAACATTCAGTACTTC. Protein: CASSDGAPGQGAKNIQYF.

This clone appeared a few times. The chain links TRBV7-2 to TRBJ2-7, with D unresolved. The CDR3 runs to 13 residues. Per germline, CDR1 SGHTA and CDR2 FQGNSA. Trimming took 6 bases from V and 6 from J, leaving 15 bases between them. The CDR3 reads CASSQDIPLEQYF. The DNA of the CDR3 is TGTGCCAGCAGTCAAGACATCCCGCTCGAGCAGTACTTC.

This clone was observed at least ten times. The CDR3 DNA follows: TGTGCCAGTAGCCTGGGGACTAGCGGGAGACCTCCTTACTTC. Translating it yields CASSLGTSGRPPYF. The chain is built from TRBV19 and TRBJ2-5, with TRBD2 identical over 14 bases. The CDR3 is 14 residues long. Unmatched junction bases numbered 11, after V lost 6 bases and J lost 14 bases. CDR1 is LNHDA and CDR2 is SQIVND in the germline V gene (reference sequence).

This chain connects TRBV7-3 to TRBJ2-1; maybe TRBD2 (5 bases). This CDR3 spans 14 amino acids. V was pared by 6 bases and J by 7 bases, with 16 bases between. Germline V gene lookup returns CDR1 SGHTA and CDR2 FQGTGA. This CDR3 is CASSGSNTRNEQFF. CDR3 in DNA: TGTGCCAGCAGTGGATCCAATACTAGGAATGAGCAGTTCTTC.

A few counts support this clone. The rearrangement uses TRBV5-1 and TRBJ2-5; D is perhaps TRBD1 (5 bases). Germline lookup yields CDR1 SGHRS and CDR2 YFSETQ. This CDR3 spans 14 amino acids. The V gene lost 4 bases and the J gene lost 1 base, with 11 bases spanning the gap. CDR3 loop: CASSHPTGQETQYF. Written as DNA, the CDR3 is TGCGCCAGCAGCCACCCTACAGGCCAAGAGACCCAGTACTTC. Filled out from reference TRBV5-1 and TRBJ2-5, the complete variable domain reads KAGVTQTPRYLIKTRGQQVTLSCSPISGHRSVSWYQQTPGQGLQFLFEYFSETQRNKGNFPGRFSGRQFSNSRSEMNVSTLELGDSALYLCASSHPTGQETQYFGPGTRLLVL.

The rearrangement links TRBV4-3 to TRBJ2-3, with TRBD1 identical over 7 bases. Germline CDR1 and CDR2: LGHNA and YSLEER. CDR3 length equals 15 residues. The trim removed 1 base at V and 4 bases at J, leaving 5 bases unmatched. The CDR3 nucleotides are TGCGCCAGCAGCCAAGGGCTGGGACAGTCAGATACGCAGTATTTT. Protein product: CASSQGLGQSDTQYF.

The V call is TRBV6-4, the J call TRBJ2-1; 14 bases agree with TRBD2. The ends lost 5 bases at V and 8 bases at J; junction bases unmatched: 5. CDR3 length: 15 amino acids. The V gene's germline CDR1 is MRHNA and CDR2 SNTAGT. This CDR3 reads CASSQGTSGSYEQFF. The CDR3 DNA reads TGTGCCAGCAGTCAAGGGACTAGCGGGAGTTATGAGCAGTTCTTC.

The V gene is TRBV21-1, the J gene TRBJ1-5; the table's TRBD1 call for D was not verified on the DNA. TRBV21-1 is given as a pseudogene. The CDR3 has 15 amino acids. CDR3 loop: CATSGQGGGDQPQHF. CDR3 nucleotide sequence: TGTGCCACCTCGGGTCAGGGGGGAGGTGATCAGCCCCAGCATTTT.

The CDR3 loop is CASTSGTFSTDTQYF. DNA of the CDR3: TGCGCCAGCACATCGGGAACCTTCAGCACAGATACGCAGTATTTT. V is TRBV5-1 and J is TRBJ2-3, with D tentatively TRBD2 (5 bases). This CDR3 is built from 15 residues. The V end lost 6 bases, the J end lost 0 bases, and 14 bases lay between the germline ends. The germline V gene encodes CDR1 SGHRS and CDR2 YFSETQ.

This clone was counted a few times. The V and J genes are TRBV7-2 and TRBJ1-2; D not certain. Per germline, CDR1 SGHTA and CDR2 FQGNSA. The length of the CDR3 is 13 residues. V lost 1 base, J lost 2 bases, and 5 bases lay in between. Here the CDR3 reads CASSLDSNYGYTF. In DNA, the CDR3 is TGTGCCAGCAGCTTAGACAGCAACTATGGCTACACCTTC.

A few counts support this clone. The chain couples TRBV29-1 to TRBJ2-1; 13 nucleotides match TRBD2. This CDR3 contains 14 residues. J gave up 9 bases and V 5 bases, and 7 bases lay outside the gene matches. Germline V gene data show CDR1 as SQVTM and CDR2 as ANQGSEA. CDR3 residues: CSVTSGRGMFEQFF. CDR3 DNA sequence: TGCAGCGTTACTAGCGGGAGGGGGATGTTTGAGCAGTTCTTC.

Many counts were recorded for this clone. V usage is TRBV29-1 and J usage is TRBJ1-4; 8 nucleotides align to TRBD1. The junction had 10 bases not matched to a gene; V was cut back by 7 bases and J by 12 bases. This CDR3 contains 12 residues. The germline gives CDR1 SQVTM, CDR2 ANQGSEA. The CDR3: CSGRTGLTELFF. The CDR3, as DNA: TGCAGCGGGAGGACAGGGCTGACGGAACTGTTTTTT.

This clone was counted a few times. The chain employs TRBV5-1 and TRBJ2-3; 10 bases align to TRBD2. The V gene's germline CDR1 is SGHRS and CDR2 YFSETQ. The CDR3 contains 15 residues. J was trimmed by 2 bases and V by 1 base; bases with no gene match: 1. The CDR3 coding sequence is TGCGCCAGCAGCTTGAGCGGGAGGGACACAGATACGCAGTATTTT. As protein: CASSLSGRDTDTQYF.

This rearrangement joins TRBV6-1 to TRBJ2-3, with D possibly being TRBD2 (5 bases). The CDR3 spans 14 residues. V lost 0 bases, J lost 3 bases, and 7 bases lay in between. Per the germline V gene, CDR1 is MNHNS and CDR2 is SASEGT. CDR3 DNA sequence: TGTGCCAGCAGTGAAGCGGGAGCGACAGATACGCAGTATTTT. This encodes CASSEAGATDTQYF.

The gene calls are TRBV19 and TRBJ1-5, with a weak D call TRBD1 (5 bases). The CDR3 has 15 residues. V was pared by 4 bases and J by 4 bases, with 14 bases between. Germline CDR1 LNHDA, CDR2 SQIVND (reference sequence). As DNA, the CDR3 is TGTGCCAGTAGTACGTGGCAGGGCCGGAATCAGCCCCAGCATTTT. Translated: CASSTWQGRNQPQHF.

V usage is TRBV4-2 and J usage is TRBJ2-7, with 10 bases that match TRBD2. Germline V lookup: CDR1 LGHNA, CDR2 YNFKEQ. There are 16 residues in the CDR3. The J segment lost 0 bases and the V segment lost 3 bases, leaving 5 bases of the junction unmatched. The CDR3 DNA reads TGTGCCAGCAGCCAGGGACTAGCGATGAGCTCCTACGAGCAGTACTTC. Amino acids: CASSQGLAMSSYEQYF.

This clone has only a few counts. The chain links TRBV5-1 to TRBJ2-5, with 8 bases identical to TRBD2. Germline V gives CDR1 SGHRS, CDR2 YFSETQ. With V trimmed by 6 bases and J by 3 bases, 7 bases remained unmatched. The CDR3 has 14 residues. The CDR3 region has the DNA TGCGCCAGCATGAGGGGTAGCGGGAAAGAGACCCAGTACTTC. As protein: CASMRGSGKETQYF.

This clone has a handful of counts. The genes are TRBV6-5 and TRBJ2-1, with 8 bases that match TRBD2. J was trimmed by 2 bases and V by 7 bases; bases with no gene match: 4. This CDR3 contains 14 residues. Per germline, CDR1 MNHEY and CDR2 SVGAGI. The CDR3 nucleotides read TGTGCCAGCATGATGGGACTAGCCTACAATGAGCAGTTCTTC. Its protein is CASMMGLAYNEQFF.

This clone appeared a few times. The chain uses TRBV4-3 and TRBJ1-3; D uncertain. This CDR3 is built from 15 residues. The V and J ends lost 0 bases and 0 bases respectively, with 6 bases between them. CDR1 is LGHNA, CDR2 YSLEER, per germline. The CDR3 loop reads CASSQERSSGNTIYF. The DNA for the CDR3 is TGCGCCAGCAGCCAAGAGCGGTCCTCTGGAAACACCATATATTTT.

This clone appeared many times. The chain recombines TRBV7-8 with TRBJ2-1; D is possibly TRBD2 (7 bases). The CDR3 consists of 14 residues. Trimming removed 9 bases from V and 8 bases from J, with 20 bases in between. Germline V gives CDR1 SGHVS, CDR2 FQNEAQ. The CDR3 reads CASRGGRGRDEQFF. As DNA, the CDR3 is TGTGCCAGTAGGGGGGGCCGCGGGCGCGATGAGCAGTTCTTC.

The genes are TRBV6-1 and TRBJ2-7, with TRBD1 identical over 7 bases. The V gene end was trimmed by 6 bases and the J gene end by 2 bases; junction bases not matched to a gene: 4. Germline V lookup: CDR1 MNHNS, CDR2 SASEGT. The CDR3 has 13 residues. In nucleotides, the CDR3 is TGTGCCAGCAGACAGACAGGGCCCTACGAGCAGTACTTC. This translates into CASRQTGPYEQYF.

This chain connects TRBV11-2 to TRBJ2-5; D possibly corresponds to TRBD1 (6 bases). Deletions cut 3 bases from V and 1 base from J, with 15 bases between. There are 16 residues in the CDR3. Per the germline V gene, CDR1 is SGHAT and CDR2 is FQNNGV. The CDR3 DNA follows: TGTGCCAGCAGCTTGGGAGACAGGAGTACCCAAGAGACCCAGTACTTC. Its protein is CASSLGDRSTQETQYF. Full variable domain (missing parts from reference TRBV11-2 and TRBJ2-5): EAGVAQSPRYKIIEKRQSVAFWCNPISGHATLYWYQQILGQGPKLLIQFQNNGVVDDSQLPKDRFSAERLKGVDSTLKIQPAKLEDSAVYLCASSLGDRSTQETQYFGPGTRLLVL.

This clone appeared many times. The chain employs TRBV14 and TRBJ1-4, with 8 bases fitting TRBD1. Losses at the gene ends were 2 bases for V and 8 bases for J; bases not matched to a gene: 10. Germline CDR1 reads SGHDN; CDR2 reads FVKESK. The CDR3 extends over 16 amino acids. Here the CDR3 DNA reads TGTGCCAGCAGCCAATATTCAGGGGGCATGGACGAAAAACTGTTTTTT. Its protein product is CASSQYSGGMDEKLFF.

The rearrangement joins TRBV18 to TRBJ1-1; weak D call: TRBD1 (5 bases). Germline values: CDR1 KGHSH, CDR2 LQKENI. Trimming removed 3 bases from V and 1 base from J, with 9 bases in between. The CDR3 spans 14 residues. The CDR3, as DNA: TGTGCCAGCTCACCCGACAGCCAGAACACTGAAGCTTTCTTT. As protein: CASSPDSQNTEAFF.

V is TRBV6-4 and J is TRBJ2-1; possible D gene TRBD2, 6 bases. Per germline, CDR1 MRHNA and CDR2 SNTAGT. This CDR3 contains 13 residues. V was trimmed by 3 bases and J by 13 bases, leaving 16 bases between them. The CDR3 spells CASSEIGTGEQFF. The CDR3 coding sequence is TGTGCCAGCAGTGAGATTGGGACTGGTGAACAGTTCTTC.